This TCR beta chain was recorded in a study of identical twins (dated by TCRdb to the mid-2010s). About the investigation overall: The study deep-sequenced TCR alpha and beta repertoires from monozygotic twins, unrelated adults of various ages and cord blood to test whether fetal clonotypes persist. To rule out contamination, the twin experiments were replicated at different times with different library preparation protocols. Study-wide findings and limitations: Conclusions relied on cross-sectional statistical analysis, since the same donors could not be followed over many years. Fewer insertions were carried by abundant cord blood beta clonotypes, a similar but weaker trend appeared in young adult naive repertoires, and no such trend appeared in memory repertoires. Recombination models systematically underestimated out-of-frame TCR alpha sharing in monozygotic twins but agreed with sharing between unrelated individuals. In beta out-of-frame sequences, excess twin sharing was weaker, because having fewer shared sequences lowered the signal-to-noise ratio. Compared with coincidental sharing between unrelated individuals, an excess of low generation-probability sequences was observed among out-of-frame TCR alpha sequences shared between twins. Invariant T cells such as MAIT and iNKT could partly confound zero-insertion analyses, although diverse VJ usage argued against such confounding for most clonotypes.

CDR1 and CDR2 are drawn from the germline V gene: SGHDT, YYEEEE. V is pared back by 6 bases and J by 4 bases, with 19 bases lying between the germline termini. CDR3 length: 15 amino acids, cysteine to phenylalanine. Of all the DNA, just the CDR3 is kept, 45 bases in frame from base 1. In its sample, this clonotype was seen many times. Its antigen target is currently unknown. No clone much larger than this one lies a single base away; base qualities are absent. Only healthy Caucasian donors were included. Miltenyi CD45RO+ enrichment and human naive T-cell isolation kits were used to isolate memory (CD45RO+) and naive T cells from PBMC. Receptors were amplified or captured by 5' RACE. Instrument used: Illumina HiSeq 2000. Template switching introduced a universal primer binding site; the final cDNA contained a unique molecular identifier, enabling accurate counting of TCR cDNA molecules. Specific primers in the conserved constant-segment region were used to synthesize first-strand cDNA for the TCR alpha and beta chains. Each cDNA library was double barcoded, with a SMART-Mk sample barcode plus Illumina barcodes, to control for contamination. TruSeq adapter sequences, together with Illumina sample barcodes, were added in two successive PCR steps. Sequencing of the TCR alpha and beta cDNA libraries was done on the Illumina HiSeq platform using custom primers. Under the source paper's analysis protocol: MiGEC was used to process raw reads and extract unique molecular identifiers, and MiXCR was used to find CDR3 positions. Recombination models were inferred per individual with the repgenHMM and IGoR tools using an EM algorithm. The analysis of shared clonotypes was done with the tcR package in R, with sharing normalized by the product of cloneset sizes. Out-of-frame nonproductive sequences were analyzed to study raw recombination free of thymic and clonal selection effects. TCRdb redid the processing of the public reads, applying fastp at Q25 and MiXCR, and retained in-frame beta chains. Each record represents a unique CDR3 protein, reported with the most common genes and DNA among its rows. The V and J calls here are based on TCRdb, not the publication. For this sample the table gives roughly 260,000 distinct CDR3 sequences, of which over 12% were detected only once. 8.5% to 10% of the sample is in the top ten clones.

The sequence was collected from a woman aged 18-29 years in good health. Here the chain combines TRBV5-6 and TRBJ1-1; a weak D assignment points to TRBD1 (5 bases agree). The sequenced sample was memory (CD45RO+) T cells sorted from blood. Sample cell subset or site, as interpreted from the label and publication: CD45RO+ enriched T cells. The DNA reads TGTGCCAGCACCCCCGGGATGCAGGGCAGCACTGAAGCTTTCTTT. The resulting protein is CASTPGMQGSTEAFF.